The 30 T cell receptor beta chains below come from one sample, sequenced in a study of kidney transplant recipient with SARS-CoV-2 infection. Via MiXCR, TCRdb re-called the reads, giving one row per CDR3 protein. There are fewer than 250,000 distinct CDR3 sequences in the sample; around 26% occur only once, and roughly 7% lies in the top ten. Sequencing used a blood sample, obtained at baseline and on day 111 from a kidney transplant recipient. The source is a male patient between 25 and 39 years old who had COVID-19 and was a kidney transplant recipient. Some T cells may possibly be graft donor cells.

This clonotype was picked up many times. The chain recombines TRBV10-2 with TRBJ2-7; D possibly uses TRBD1 or TRBD2 (5 bases each). Germline CDR1 reads WSHSY; CDR2 reads SAAADI. The CDR3 is 15 residues long. The V and J ends lost 10 bases and 4 bases respectively, with 23 bases between them. The CDR3 nucleotides read TGCGCCACCACCTTAGCCCGGGACGGACGTTACGAGCAGTACTTC. Amino acids: CATTLARDGRYEQYF.

The sample holds many counts of this clonotype. J is TRBJ2-1 and V is TRBV15, with no clear D. V was trimmed by 2 bases and J by 2 bases, leaving 16 bases between them. CDR3 length: 17 amino acids. CDR1 is LNHNV, CDR2 YYDKDF, per germline (reference sequence). The CDR3 DNA reads TGTGCCACCAGCAGACGCCCTAGGACCGGACCCTACAATGAGCAGTTCTTC. Translation gives CATSRRPRTGPYNEQFF.

This clonotype was recorded at least ten times. The chain links TRBV3-1 to TRBJ1-2, with D possibly matching TRBD1 (5 bases). The germline gives CDR1 LGHDT, CDR2 YNNKEL (reference sequence). V lost 4 bases, J lost 4 bases, and 22 bases lay in between. CDR3 length: 17 amino acids. The CDR3 reads CASSRSDTLRKTYGYTF. In DNA, the CDR3 is TGTGCCAGCAGCCGATCGGACACCCTTCGAAAGACCTATGGCTACACCTTC.

As regards this clonotype: A much larger clone lies a single base off, so this may be a read error. The chain recombines TRBV7-9 with TRBJ2-5, with 11 bases identical to TRBD2. CDR3 length: 15 amino acids. The germline gives CDR1 SEHNR, CDR2 FQNEAQ (reference sequence). CDR3 loop: CASNLELAGEETQYF. CDR3 nucleotide sequence: TGTGCCAGCAACTTAGAACTAGCGGGAGAAGAGACCCAGTACTTC. Filled out from reference TRBV7-9 and TRBJ2-5, the complete variable domain reads DTGVSQNPRHKITKRGQNVTFRCDPISEHNRLYWYRQTLGQGPEFLTYFQNEAQLEKSRLLSDRFSAERPKGSFSTLEIQRTEQGDSAMYLCASNLELAGEETQYFGPGTRLLVL.

A word on this clonotype: A much larger clone is a single base away; this may be a read error. The chain employs TRBV4-1 and TRBJ2-1, with 12 bases lining up with TRBD2. This CDR3 is 18 amino acids long. Germline-derived CDR1 and CDR2 are MGHRA and YSYEKL. J gave up 0 bases and V 7 bases, and 10 bases lay outside the gene matches. The CDR3, as DNA: TGCGCCAGCAACCCCGGGACTAGCGGGCTCAGCTCCTACAATGAGCAGTTCTTC. Protein product: CASNPGTSGLSSYNEQFF.

Notes on this clonotype: This may stem from a read error, because a much larger clone lies one nucleotide away. J is TRBJ1-2 and V is TRBV9; D not certain. The CDR3 runs 16 residues. V dropped 10 bases and J dropped 4 bases, with 26 bases sitting between them. The germline CDR1 and CDR2 sequences are SGDLS and YYNGEE. The CDR3 sequence is CAGTLGYSRKTYGYTF. The CDR3 nucleotides are TGTGCCGGCACTCTGGGGTACTCAAGAAAGACCTATGGCTACACCTTC.

Many counts were recorded for this clonotype. Here the CDR3 reads CASSANEQGEGEKLFF. The CDR3 nucleotides read TGTGCCAGCAGCGCCAACGAACAGGGCGAGGGTGAAAAACTGTTTTTT. The chain links TRBV9 to TRBJ1-4; TRBD1 might be the D (6 bases). The CDR3 is 16 residues long. Germline CDR1 is SGDLS and CDR2 is YYNGEE. Trimming shortened V by 3 bases and J by 7 bases, and 19 bases separated the two germline ends.

This clonotype was detected many times. The chain combines TRBV20-1 with TRBJ1-1; a possible D gene is TRBD1 (5 bases). The V end lost 6 bases, the J end lost 7 bases, and 24 bases lay between the germline ends. CDR3 size: 15 residues. The germline CDR1 and CDR2 sequences are DFQATT and SNEGSKA (reference sequence). The CDR3 DNA sequence: TGCAGTGCCGATGCCTCGGACATCCGGGGTGGTGAAGCTTTCTTT. The encoded protein is CSADASDIRGGEAFF.

A single count supports this clonotype. At one of its ends the junction is not consistent with the germline gene, which may arise from a read error. The V call is TRBV4-3, the J call TRBJ2-1; 7 nucleotides agree with TRBD2. The CDR3 is 15 residues long. CDR1 LGHNA and CDR2 YSLEER come from the germline V gene. The CDR3 DNA reads as TGCGCCAGCAGCCAAGGGCCGGGGAGGGCCAATGAGCAGATCTTC. Amino acid sequence: CASSQGPGRANEQIF.

On this clonotype itself: A single base separates this from a much larger clone, so it may be a read error. This chain uses TRBV2 with TRBJ2-6, with D maybe TRBD1 (5 bases). Germline V gene data show CDR1 as SNHLY and CDR2 as FYNNEI. CDR3 length: 19 residues. Trimming took off 6 bases at V and 0 bases at J, with 21 bases between the two ends. The DNA for the CDR3 is TGTGCCAGCAGGACTTATCAGGGTAGGGCGGCCTCTGGGGCCAACGTCCTGACTTTC. Its protein is CASRTYQGRAASGANVLTF.

This clonotype was counted at least ten times. The chain is built from TRBV12-3 or TRBV12-4 and TRBJ2-5; D not certain. The CDR3 contains 14 residues. V shed 6 bases and J shed 5 bases, with 16 bases lying between them. CDR3 in DNA: TGTGCCAGCAGCAACTCGGATTCATGGGAGACCCAGTACTTC. It encodes CASSNSDSWETQYF.

Of note for this clonotype: A much larger clone is a single base away; this may be a read error. A read error is likely, as this CDR3 ends without the conserved phenylalanine or tryptophan. The chain's CDR3 is CASRREGHNSPLHL. The CDR3 nucleotides are TGTGCCAGCAGGAGGGAAGGGCATAATTCACCCCTCCACCTT. J is TRBJ1-6 and V is TRBV28, with D hard to call. CDR3 length: 14 residues. Germline assignment: CDR1 MDHEN and CDR2 SYDVKM. V was trimmed by 6 bases and J by 5 bases, leaving 11 bases between them.

On this clonotype itself: A much larger clone lies one base from this, so it may be a read error. The genes are TRBV19 and TRBJ2-2, with D possibly being TRBD2 (6 bases). Germline V gene data show CDR1 as LNHDA and CDR2 as SQIVND (reference sequence). This CDR3 spans 13 amino acids. The CDR3 region has the DNA TGTGCCAGTAGACCCCTCAACACCGGGGGGCTGTTTTTT. Protein product: CASRPLNTGGLFF.

As concerns this clonotype: This sequence may be a read error, since a much larger clone differs from it by one base. The V and J genes are TRBV6-5 and TRBJ1-6; 7 bases are a match to TRBD1. Germline values: CDR1 MNHEY, CDR2 SVGAGI. The CDR3 sequence is 15 residues long. CDR3 DNA sequence: TGTGCCAGCAGTACACAGGGGCGCGGGGTTTCACCCCCCCACTTT. Translation gives CASSTQGRGVSPPHF.

The table lists this clonotype with a count of one. This may come from a read error, since a much larger clone is one base off. The chain is built from TRBV7-3 and TRBJ2-2; D might be TRBD2 (6 bases). This CDR3 spans 16 amino acids. Germline CDR1 reads SGHTA; CDR2 reads FQGTGA. As DNA, the CDR3 is TGTGCCGGCAGCTTAAGCGGGCTGGATAACACCGGGGAGCTGTTTTTT. It encodes CAGSLSGLDNTGELFF.

This clonotype was observed a few times. It may be a read error: a sequence one base away is much more abundant. The rearrangement links TRBV6-1 to TRBJ1-2; D remains unclear. V was shortened by 5 bases and J by 4 bases, with 23 bases between the two germline ends. Germline V gives CDR1 MNHNS, CDR2 SASEGT. The CDR3 is 17 amino acids. The CDR3 loop is CASSRYDSMRKTYGYTF. DNA for the CDR3: TGTGCCAGCAGTAGATACGACTCTATGCGAAAGACCTATGGCTACACCTTC.

This clonotype was seen many times. The rearrangement joins TRBV28 to TRBJ2-6, with 7 bases lining up with TRBD1. V lost 3 bases and J lost 2; bases outside the gene matches: 10. The V gene's germline CDR1 is MDHEN and CDR2 SYDVKM. The CDR3 totals 18 residues. CDR3 residues: CASSFPQGFGTGANVLTF. CDR3 coding DNA: TGTGCCAGCAGTTTCCCACAGGGGTTCGGGACTGGGGCCAACGTCCTGACTTTC.

This clonotype was seen only once. This rearrangement joins TRBV30 to TRBJ1-3; D might be TRBD1 (6 bases). With 3 bases removed from V and 0 bases from J, the gap between germline ends came to 15 bases. From germline, CDR1 is GTSNPN and CDR2 SVGIG (reference sequence). The CDR3 has 16 residues. CDR3 in DNA: TGTGCCTGGAGCCGACTCGGACAGTTCTCTGGAAACACCATATATTTT. Protein sequence: CAWSRLGQFSGNTIYF.

Many counts were recorded for this clonotype. V usage is TRBV5-4 and J usage is TRBJ2-3; D is uncertain. Germline CDR1 SGHNT, CDR2 YYREEE (reference sequence). This CDR3 has 15 residues. Trimming shortened V by 0 bases and J by 0 bases, and 8 bases separated the two germline ends. The CDR3 DNA follows: TGTGCCAGCAGCTTGGTAGGGCCAAGCACAGATACGCAGTATTTT. Translating gives CASSLVGPSTDTQYF.

This clonotype was recorded at least ten times. CDR3 DNA sequence: TGTGCCAGCAGCCAAATCGGGACGCCTAACTATGGCTACACCTTC. Residues: CASSQIGTPNYGYTF. The chain carries TRBV3-1 and TRBJ1-2; D is perhaps TRBD1 (5 bases). V lost 2 bases to trimming and J lost 0 bases, with 10 bases between them. Germline values: CDR1 LGHDT, CDR2 YNNKEL (reference sequence). CDR3 length equals 15 residues.

Comment on this clonotype: Just one base apart from a much larger clone, this may be a read error. CDR3: CASSRGWAASYEQYF. As DNA, the CDR3 is TGTGCCAGCAGTCGAGGATGGGCGGCGTCCTACGAGCAGTACTTC. The genes are TRBV28 and TRBJ2-7; D unresolved. The CDR3 length is 15 residues. V dropped 5 bases and J dropped 1 base, with 15 bases sitting between them. The germline CDR1 and CDR2 sequences are MDHEN and SYDVKM.

This clonotype was found many times. V usage is TRBV7-8 and J usage is TRBJ1-5; the D is unclear. This CDR3 contains 14 residues. Germline-derived CDR1 and CDR2 are SGHVS and FQNEAQ. Trimming left V 0 bases short and J 5 bases short, with 8 bases between. The CDR3 sequence is CASSLALRDQPQHF. The CDR3 bases are TGTGCCAGCAGCTTAGCTTTAAGGGATCAGCCCCAGCATTTT.

Comments on this clonotype: This may stem from a read error, because a much larger clone lies one nucleotide away. The genes are TRBV7-9 and TRBJ1-2; D is uncertain. The CDR3 has 17 amino acids. CDR1 is SEHNR and CDR2 is FQNEAQ in the germline V gene (reference sequence). The CDR3 nucleotides are TGTGCCGGCAGCCTCCTCAAATACCATGGAAAGACCTATGGCTACACCTTC. Translating it yields CAGSLLKYHGKTYGYTF.

This clonotype showed up many times. The rearrangement links TRBV3-1 to TRBJ2-2; D not resolved. V shed 5 bases and J shed 5 bases, with 24 bases lying between them. Germline assignment: CDR1 LGHDT and CDR2 YNNKEL (reference sequence). The CDR3 has 18 amino acids. The CDR3 here is CASSIGYPISGLTGELFF. In nucleotides, the CDR3 is TGTGCCAGCAGCATAGGCTATCCCATTTCAGGCTTGACCGGGGAGCTGTTTTTT.

This clonotype was counted many times. The chain uses TRBV6-5 and TRBJ2-3; 7 bases match TRBD2. Germline loops: CDR1 MNHEY, CDR2 SVGAGI. The junction had 3 bases not matched to a gene; V was cut back by 6 bases and J by 0 bases. This CDR3 contains 14 residues. In DNA form, the CDR3 reads TGTGCCAGCAGAGCTAGCGGTAGCACAGATACGCAGTATTTT. Translated, it gives CASRASGSTDTQYF.

The chain joins TRBV15 to TRBJ2-3, with TRBD1 matching over 9 bases. CDR1 and CDR2 (germline): LNHNV, YYDKDF (reference sequence). V shed 3 bases, J shed 0 bases, and the junction held 4 bases outside the gene matches. The CDR3 consists of 16 residues. The CDR3 DNA is TGTGCCACCAGCAGTGGACAGGGGACCAGCACAGATACGCAGTATTTT. Protein: CATSSGQGTSTDTQYF.

This clonotype has a count of ten or more. The chain uses TRBV3-1 and TRBJ1-2; no firm D call. The CDR3 runs to 17 residues. Germline V CDR1 and CDR2: LGHDT, YNNKEL (reference sequence). Trimming shortened V by 5 bases and J by 4 bases, and 23 bases separated the two germline ends. CDR3 protein: CASSYVFTLRKTYGYTF. CDR3 in DNA: TGTGCCAGCAGCTATGTTTTCACCCTTCGAAAGACCTATGGCTACACCTTC.

In its sample, this clonotype was seen a few times. The rearrangement links TRBV10-2 to TRBJ2-5, with D unresolved. The CDR3 covers 14 residues. Germline CDR1 and CDR2: WSHSY and SAAADI. V was trimmed by 1 base and J by 4 bases, leaving 10 bases between them. DNA for the CDR3: TGCGCCAGCAGTGAGTTCAGGCAAGGAGAGACCCAGTACTTC. Translating gives CASSEFRQGETQYF.

This clonotype was counted ten times or more. The chain couples TRBV11-2 to TRBJ2-7; 8 bases align to TRBD1. V lost 1 base and J lost 4; bases outside the gene matches: 12. CDR1 is SGHAT and CDR2 is FQNNGV in the germline V gene. The CDR3 loop spans 17 amino acids. CDR3 amino acids: CASSLGPPRGQAYEQYF. The DNA for the CDR3 is TGTGCCAGCAGCTTAGGCCCGCCCAGGGGGCAAGCGTACGAGCAGTACTTC.

Regarding this clonotype: A read error may be the cause here, since a much bigger clone is one base away. J is TRBJ1-2 and V is TRBV20-1; a possible D gene is TRBD1 (5 bases). CDR3 length equals 15 residues. CDR1 and CDR2 from the germline V gene are DFQATT and SNEGSKA (reference sequence). CDR3: CSAPLGATVDYGFTF. The CDR3 DNA reads as TGCAGTGCTCCCCTAGGGGCAACGGTCGACTATGGCTTCACCTTC.